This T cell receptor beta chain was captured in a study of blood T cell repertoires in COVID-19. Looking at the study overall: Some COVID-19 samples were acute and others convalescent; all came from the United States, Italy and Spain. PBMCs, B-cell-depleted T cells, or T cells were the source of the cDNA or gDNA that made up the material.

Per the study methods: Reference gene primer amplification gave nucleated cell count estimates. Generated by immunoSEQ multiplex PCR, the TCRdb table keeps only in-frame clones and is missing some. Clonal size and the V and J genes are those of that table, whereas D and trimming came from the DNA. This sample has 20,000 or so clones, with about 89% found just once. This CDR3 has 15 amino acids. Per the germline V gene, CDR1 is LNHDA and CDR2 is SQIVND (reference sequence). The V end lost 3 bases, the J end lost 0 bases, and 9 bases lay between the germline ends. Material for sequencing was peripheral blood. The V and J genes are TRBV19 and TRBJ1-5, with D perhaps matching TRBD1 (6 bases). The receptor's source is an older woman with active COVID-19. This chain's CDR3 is CASSIGQYSNQPQHF. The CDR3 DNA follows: TGTGCCAGTAGTATCGGACAGTATAGCAATCAGCCCCAGCATTTT.